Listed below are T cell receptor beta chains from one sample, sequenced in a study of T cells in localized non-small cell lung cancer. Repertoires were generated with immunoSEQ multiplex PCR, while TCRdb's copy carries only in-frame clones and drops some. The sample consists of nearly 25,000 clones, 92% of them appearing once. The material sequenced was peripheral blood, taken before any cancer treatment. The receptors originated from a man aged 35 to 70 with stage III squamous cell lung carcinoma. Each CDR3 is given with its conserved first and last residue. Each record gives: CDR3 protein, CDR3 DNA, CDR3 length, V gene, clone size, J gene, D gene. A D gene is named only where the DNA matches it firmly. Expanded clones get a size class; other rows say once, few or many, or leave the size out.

CASSVEGGSGTAAWNEQFF | TGTGCCAGCAGCGTAGAAGGGGGGTCCGGGACAGCTGCTTGGAATGAGCAGTTCTTC | 19 | TRBV9 | few | TRBJ2-1 | NA
CASNDPDIRQGGYEQYF | TGTGCCAGCAATGATCCAGATATCCGACAGGGGGGGTACGAGCAGTACTTC | 17 | TRBV7-9 | NA | TRBJ2-7 | TRBD1
CSVVTSGETQYF | TGCAGCGTTGTAACTAGCGGAGAGACCCAGTACTTC | 12 | TRBV29-1 | NA | TRBJ2-5 | TRBD2
CASSRDFTNYGYTF | TGTGCCAGCAGCCGGGACTTTACCAACTATGGCTACACCTTC | 14 | TRBV6-5 | few | TRBJ1-2 | NA
CASSISRTRSRAEAFF | TGTGCCAGTAGTATATCAAGGACCAGATCCCGAGCGGAAGCTTTCTTT | 16 | TRBV19 | NA | TRBJ1-1 | NA
CAWKPPLGSQETQYF | TGTGCCTGGAAACCCCCATTGGGCAGCCAAGAGACCCAGTACTTC | 15 | TRBV30 | NA | TRBJ2-5 | NA
CASSPTSGRNGEQFF | TGTGCCAGCAGCCCGACTAGCGGGAGGAACGGGGAGCAGTTCTTC | 15 | TRBV5-4 | NA | TRBJ2-1 | TRBD2
CASSIRSASMNTEAFF | TGTGCCAGTAGTATACGATCAGCGAGCATGAACACTGAAGCTTTCTTT | 16 | TRBV19 | NA | TRBJ1-1 | NA
CSLDSQETQYF | TGCAGTCTGGACAGCCAAGAGACCCAGTACTTC | 11 | TRBV20-1 | NA | TRBJ2-5 | NA
CASRLRQGSYEKLFF | TGTGCCAGCAGACTCCGACAGGGCTCTTATGAAAAACTGTTTTTT | 15 | TRBV6-5 | NA | TRBJ1-4 | TRBD1
CASSLDSKRGSQYF | TGTGCCAGCAGCTTAGATTCGAAGAGGGGTTCGCAGTATTTT | 14 | TRBV11-2 | NA | TRBJ2-3 | NA
CASSQVGGLADYEQYF | TGTGCCAGCAGCCAAGTGGGAGGACTAGCGGACTACGAGCAGTACTTC | 16 | TRBV4-2 | NA | TRBJ2-7 | TRBD2
CASSLVLARTDTQYF | TGTGCCAGCAGCTTAGTTCTAGCGAGAACAGATACGCAGTATTTT | 15 | TRBV11-2 | NA | TRBJ2-3 | NA
CAISEEGYGSPLHF | TGTGCCATCAGTGAAGAAGGCTACGGATCACCCCTCCACTTT | 14 | TRBV10-3 | NA | TRBJ1-6 | NA
CASSSDSNYGYTF | TGTGCCAGCAGCTCTGACAGCAACTATGGCTACACCTTC | 13 | TRBV7-3 | NA | TRBJ1-2 | NA
CASSHPVGATRDQPQHF | TGCGCCAGCAGCCACCCCGTCGGGGCAACCCGGGACCAGCCCCAGCATTTT | 17 | TRBV4-1 | NA | TRBJ1-5 | NA
CASSPGGGYEQYF | TGTGCCAGTAGCCCCGGCGGGGGTTACGAGCAGTACTTC | 13 | TRBV19 | NA | TRBJ2-7 | TRBD2
CASSLVGQGNSPLHF | TGTGCCAGCAGCTTGGTGGGACAGGGAAACTCACCCCTCCACTTT | 15 | TRBV5-8 | NA | TRBJ1-6 | TRBD1
CASSLRRGGGYTF | TGTGCCAGCAGCTTGAGGAGGGGAGGCGGCTACACCTTC | 13 | TRBV5-5 | NA | TRBJ1-2 | NA
CASTKMGTEAFF | TGTGCCAGCACTAAGATGGGCACTGAAGCTTTCTTT | 12 | TRBV7-9 | few | TRBJ1-1 | NA
CASSLQGTGQDEQYF | TGTGCCAGTAGTCTACAGGGAACCGGTCAGGACGAGCAGTACTTC | 15 | TRBV19 | NA | TRBJ2-7 | NA
CASRGQGTAKNIQYF | TGCGCCAGCAGAGGGCAGGGGACGGCCAAAAACATTCAGTACTTC | 15 | TRBV5-1 | NA | TRBJ2-4 | NA
CASSYAGIDNEQFF | TGTGCCAGCAGTTACGCCGGGATTGACAATGAGCAGTTCTTC | 14 | TRBV6-5 | NA | TRBJ2-1 | NA
CASSLRLAGGRDEQFF | TGTGCCAGCAGCTTAAGACTAGCGGGAGGGCGCGATGAGCAGTTCTTC | 16 | TRBV11-3 | NA | TRBJ2-1 | TRBD2
CASIGGAVDEQFF | TGCGCCAGCATTGGGGGCGCGGTGGATGAGCAGTTCTTC | 13 | TRBV5-1 | NA | TRBJ2-1 | NA